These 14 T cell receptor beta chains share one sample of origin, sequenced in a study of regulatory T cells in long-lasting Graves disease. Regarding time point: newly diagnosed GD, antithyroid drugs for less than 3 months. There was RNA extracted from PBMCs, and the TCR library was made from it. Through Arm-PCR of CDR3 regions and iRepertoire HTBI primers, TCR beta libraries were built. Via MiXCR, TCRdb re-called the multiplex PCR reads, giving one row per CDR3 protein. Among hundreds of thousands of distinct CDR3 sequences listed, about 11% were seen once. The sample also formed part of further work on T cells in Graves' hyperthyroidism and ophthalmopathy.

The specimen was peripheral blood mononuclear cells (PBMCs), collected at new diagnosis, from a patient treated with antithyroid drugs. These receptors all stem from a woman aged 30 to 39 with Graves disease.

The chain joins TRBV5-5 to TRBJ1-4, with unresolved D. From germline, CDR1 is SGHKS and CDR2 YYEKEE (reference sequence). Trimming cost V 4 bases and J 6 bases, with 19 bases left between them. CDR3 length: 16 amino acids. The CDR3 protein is CASSRAGFGMDEKLFF. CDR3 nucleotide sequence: TGTGCCAGCAGCCGGGCCGGATTTGGCATGGATGAAAAACTGTTTTTT. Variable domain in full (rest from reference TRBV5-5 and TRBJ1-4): DAGVTQSPTHLIKTRGQQVTLRCSPISGHKSVSWYQQVLGQGPQFIFQYYEKEERGRGNFPDRFSARQFPNYSSELNVNALLLGDSALYLCASSRAGFGMDEKLFFGSGTQLSVL.

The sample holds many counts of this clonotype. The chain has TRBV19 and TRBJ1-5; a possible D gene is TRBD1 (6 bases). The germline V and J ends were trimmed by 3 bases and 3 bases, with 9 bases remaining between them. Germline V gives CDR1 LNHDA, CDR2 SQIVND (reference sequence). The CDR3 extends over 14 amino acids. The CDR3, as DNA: TGTGCCAGTAGTATTAGGGACACCAATCAGCCCCAGCATTTT. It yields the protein CASSIRDTNQPQHF.

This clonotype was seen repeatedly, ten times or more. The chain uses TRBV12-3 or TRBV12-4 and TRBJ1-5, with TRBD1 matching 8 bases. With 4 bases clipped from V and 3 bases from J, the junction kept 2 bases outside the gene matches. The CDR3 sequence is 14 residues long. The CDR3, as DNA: TGTGCCAGCAGTTGGACAGGGTACAATCAGCCCCAGCATTTT. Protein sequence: CASSWTGYNQPQHF.

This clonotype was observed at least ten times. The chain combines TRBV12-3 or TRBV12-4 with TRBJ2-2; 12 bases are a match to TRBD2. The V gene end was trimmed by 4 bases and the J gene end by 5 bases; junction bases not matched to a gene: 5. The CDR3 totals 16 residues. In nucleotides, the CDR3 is TGTGCCAGCAGTTCCGCTAGCGGGAGGGAAACCGGGGAGCTGTTTTTT. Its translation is CASSSASGRETGELFF.

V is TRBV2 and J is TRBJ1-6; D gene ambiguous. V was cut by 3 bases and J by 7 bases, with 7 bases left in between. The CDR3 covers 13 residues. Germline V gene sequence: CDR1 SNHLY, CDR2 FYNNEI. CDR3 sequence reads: CASSDLRNSPLHF. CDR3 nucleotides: TGTGCCAGCAGTGATTTGCGGAATTCACCCCTCCACTTT.

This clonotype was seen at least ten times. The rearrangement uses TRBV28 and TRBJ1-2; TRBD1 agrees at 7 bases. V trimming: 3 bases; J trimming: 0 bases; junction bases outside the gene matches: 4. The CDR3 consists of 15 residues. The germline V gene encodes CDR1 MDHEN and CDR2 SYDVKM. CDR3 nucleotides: TGTGCCAGCAGTTTCCCAGGGGGGGCTAACTATGGCTACACCTTC. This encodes CASSFPGGANYGYTF.

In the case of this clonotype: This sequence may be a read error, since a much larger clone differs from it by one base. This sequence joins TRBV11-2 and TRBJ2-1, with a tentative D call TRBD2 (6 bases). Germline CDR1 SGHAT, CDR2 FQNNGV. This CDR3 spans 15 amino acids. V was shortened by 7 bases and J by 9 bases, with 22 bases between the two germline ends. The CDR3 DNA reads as TGTGCCAGCACCCTCCAAACTGGGGCCGGGGGTGAGCAGTTCTTC. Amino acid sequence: CASTLQTGAGGEQFF.

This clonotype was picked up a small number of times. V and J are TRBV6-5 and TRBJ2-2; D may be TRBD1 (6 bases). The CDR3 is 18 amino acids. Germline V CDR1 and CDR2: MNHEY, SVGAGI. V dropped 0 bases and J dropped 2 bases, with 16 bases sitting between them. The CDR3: CASSYSRFTGRNTGELFF. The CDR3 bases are TGTGCCAGCAGTTACTCGAGGTTTACAGGGAGAAACACCGGGGAGCTGTTTTTT.

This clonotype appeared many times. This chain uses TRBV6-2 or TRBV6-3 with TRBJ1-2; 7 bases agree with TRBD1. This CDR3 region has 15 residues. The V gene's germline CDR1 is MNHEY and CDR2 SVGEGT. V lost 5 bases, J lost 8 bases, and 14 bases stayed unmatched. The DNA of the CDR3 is TGTGCCAGCAGTGAAAGAAACAGGGGAAAACCAGGCTACACCTTC. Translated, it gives CASSERNRGKPGYTF.

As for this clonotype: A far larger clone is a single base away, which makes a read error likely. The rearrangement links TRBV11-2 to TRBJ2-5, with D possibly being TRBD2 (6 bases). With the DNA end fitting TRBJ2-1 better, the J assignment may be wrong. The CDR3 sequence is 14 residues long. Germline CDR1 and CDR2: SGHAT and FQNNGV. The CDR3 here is CASSSSRGTYEQFF. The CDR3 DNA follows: TGTGCCAGCAGCTCCTCACGGGGGACCTACGAGCAGTTCTTC.

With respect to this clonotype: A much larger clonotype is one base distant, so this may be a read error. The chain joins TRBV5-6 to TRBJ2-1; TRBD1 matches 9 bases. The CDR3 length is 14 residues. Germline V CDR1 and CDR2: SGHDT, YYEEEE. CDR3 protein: CASSRDREVETHYF. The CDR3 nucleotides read TGTGCCAGCAGCCGGGACAGGGAAGTTGAGACCCATTACTTC.

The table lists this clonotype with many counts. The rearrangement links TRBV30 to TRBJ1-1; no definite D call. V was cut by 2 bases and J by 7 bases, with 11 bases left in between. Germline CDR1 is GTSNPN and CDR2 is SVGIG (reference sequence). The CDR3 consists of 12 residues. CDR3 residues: CAWSLPGGEAFF. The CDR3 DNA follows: TGTGCCTGGAGTCTTCCGGGAGGTGAAGCTTTCTTT.

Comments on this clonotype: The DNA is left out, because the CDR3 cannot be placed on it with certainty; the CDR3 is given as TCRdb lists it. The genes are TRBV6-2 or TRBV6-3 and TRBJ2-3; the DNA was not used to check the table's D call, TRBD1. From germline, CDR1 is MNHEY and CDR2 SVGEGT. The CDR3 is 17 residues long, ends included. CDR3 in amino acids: CASSSGRAGLERDTQYF.

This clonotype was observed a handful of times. CDR3 sequence reads: CASSLAYVTGITDTQYF. CDR3 nucleotide sequence: TGTGCCAGCAGCTTAGCGTATGTGACAGGGATAACAGATACGCAGTATTTT. The rearrangement uses TRBV7-2 and TRBJ2-3, with TRBD1 matching over 7 bases. Germline-derived CDR1 and CDR2 are SGHTA and FQGNSA. J lost 3 bases, V lost 0 bases, and 9 bases had no gene match. CDR3 length equals 17 residues.